The T cell receptor beta chain described here comes from a study of CD8+ T cells in alopecia areata. Turning to the study itself: Treatment of the treated patients consisted of oral tofacitinib, 5 to 10 mg twice daily.

After isolation, RNA underwent reverse transcription to generate cDNA as the sequencing template. TCRdb's table, derived via immunoSEQ multiplex PCR, lists solely in-frame clones and lacks some. Among hundreds of thousands of clones, 67% were seen once, and the ten largest hold approximately 1.2%. Alopecia areata patients provided lesional scalp punch biopsies and peripheral blood, both collected for the study. This specimen was CD4+ T cells sorted from blood, taken at week 0. The sequence was collected from a human donor with alopecia areata.

The CDR3 DNA reads as TGCGCCAGCAGCCAAGATCCGGCAGGCTATAGCAATCAGCCCCAGCATTTT. Translating it yields CASSQDPAGYSNQPQHF. The V and J genes are TRBV4-1 and TRBJ1-5; D not certain. The length of the CDR3 is 17 residues. Deletions cut 0 bases from V and 0 bases from J, with 12 bases between. Looked up from germline, CDR1 is MGHRA and CDR2 is YSYEKL.